This is a list of T cell receptor beta chains from one sample in a study of vaccination effects on CD4 cells after COVID-19. The assay was immunoSEQ multiplex PCR, and TCRdb's table has in-frame clones only and misses some. The sample holds some 22,000 clones, more than 70% seen once. These TCRs are of unknown antigen specificity. The starting material was CD4+ T cells from PBMCs cultured with SARS-CoV-2 spike peptides, obtained before COVID-19 vaccination. Receptors were obtained from a human donor who had a prior SARS-CoV-2 infection. Each CDR3 is given with its conserved first and last residue. The order of the fields is clone size, D gene, J gene, V gene, CDR3 DNA, CDR3 protein. The D gene is left open where the match is weak. Size is stated for part of the rows, as once, few or many counts, or as a class when the clone is expanded.

size: few; D: .; J: TRBJ1-5; V: TRBV7-3; DNA: TGTGCCAGCAGCTCCCAGTCAGAGGCAGGGGCCGATCAGCCCCAGCATTTT; CDR3: CASSSQSEAGADQPQHF
size: .; D: .; J: TRBJ2-7; V: TRBV15; DNA: TGTGCCACCAGCAGAGATACCTACGAGCAGTACTTC; CDR3: CATSRDTYEQYF
size: .; D: .; J: TRBJ2-3; V: TRBV9; DNA: TGTGCCAGCAGCGTAGCGTCACTAAGCACAGATACGCAGTATTTT; CDR3: CASSVASLSTDTQYF
size: .; D: TRBD2; J: TRBJ2-4; V: TRBV28; DNA: TGTGCCAGCAGTTCAGGGACTAGCGGAGGTAGAAACATTCAGTACTTC; CDR3: CASSSGTSGGRNIQYF
size: .; D: TRBD1; J: TRBJ1-2; V: TRBV6-5; DNA: TGTGCCAGCAGTACCCACACAGGGGGCGCAGGTGGCTACACCTTC; CDR3: CASSTHTGGAGGYTF
size: few; D: .; J: TRBJ1-4; V: TRBV18; DNA: TGTGCCAGCTCACCACCCGGATGGGGTGGAGAAAAACTGTTTTTT; CDR3: CASSPPGWGGEKLFF
size: .; D: .; J: TRBJ1-5; V: TRBV28; DNA: TGTGCCAGCAGTTTTGTTAGGGGAGGCAATCAGCCCCAGCATTTT; CDR3: CASSFVRGGNQPQHF
size: .; D: TRBD2; J: TRBJ2-1; V: TRBV11-3; DNA: TGTGCCAGCAGCTCTCAGACTAGCGGGGATTACAATGAGCAGTTCTTC; CDR3: CASSSQTSGDYNEQFF
size: few; D: TRBD2; J: TRBJ2-7; V: TRBV5-1; DNA: TGCGCCAGCAGCTTGTCTAGCGGGAGGGCCGGGGAGCAGTACTTC; CDR3: CASSLSSGRAGEQYF
size: once; D: .; J: TRBJ2-4; V: TRBV28; DNA: TGTGCCAGCAGTTCCCATCCTCCAGCCAAAAACATTCAGTACTTC; CDR3: CASSSHPPAKNIQYF
size: .; D: .; J: TRBJ2-7; V: TRBV6-5; DNA: TGTGCCAGCAGTTCCCATCACAGCACCTACGAGCAGTACTTC; CDR3: CASSSHHSTYEQYF
size: .; D: .; J: TRBJ2-3; V: TRBV3-1/TRBV3-2; DNA: TGTGCCAGCAGCTACGGGTACGCAGATACGCAGTATTTT; CDR3: CASSYGYADTQYF
size: .; D: TRBD1; J: TRBJ1-1; V: TRBV5-1; DNA: TGCGCCAGCAGCAGGACAGGGAACACTGAAGCTTTCTTT; CDR3: CASSRTGNTEAFF
size: .; D: .; J: TRBJ2-5; V: TRBV10-3; DNA: TGTGCCATCACCTCCAGGCAGGGGAGGACGGAGACCCAGTACTTC; CDR3: CAITSRQGRTETQYF
size: few; D: .; J: TRBJ1-6; V: TRBV5-1; DNA: TGCGCCAGCAGCTTGTGGACCTCTTTGGACTCCTATAATTCACCCCTCCACTTT; CDR3: CASSLWTSLDSYNSPLHF
size: .; D: TRBD1; J: TRBJ1-4; V: TRBV5-5; DNA: TGTGCCAGCAGCCCTTTCAAAACAGGGGAGGAAAAACTGTTTTTT; CDR3: CASSPFKTGEEKLFF
size: .; D: .; J: TRBJ2-3; V: TRBV21-1; DNA: TGTGCCAGCAGCAAAGCTCCAGTTATGACTAGCGGGAAGTGCACAGATACGCAGTATTTT; CDR3: CASSKAPVMTSGKCTDTQYF
size: .; D: TRBD1; J: TRBJ1-2; V: TRBV10-1; DNA: TGCGCCAGAGATGACAGGGGCGTCGACTATGGCTACACCTTC; CDR3: CARDDRGVDYGYTF
size: .; D: TRBD2; J: TRBJ2-1; V: TRBV7-9; DNA: TGTGCCAGCAGCCCCCCACCGGGACTAGCGGAAAATGAGCAGTTCTTC; CDR3: CASSPPPGLAENEQFF
size: few; D: TRBD1; J: TRBJ1-1; V: TRBV4-1; DNA: TGCGCCAGCAGCTGGCGGGACAGGTCGAACACTGAAGCTTTCTTT; CDR3: CASSWRDRSNTEAFF